Sequencing of this T cell receptor beta chain was carried out in a study of T cell responses to AZD1222 COVID-19 vaccine. The table came from immunoSEQ multiplex PCR; TCRdb's copy has only in-frame clones and leaves some out. Of some 120,000 clones detected, 80% to 95% appear once; the ten largest clones hold 1.1%. The V gene lost 2 bases and the J gene lost 2 bases, with 12 bases spanning the gap. The CDR3 covers 15 residues. Germline-derived CDR1 and CDR2 are SGHTA and FQGTGA. The sequence came from an adult in good health. This rearrangement joins TRBV7-3 to TRBJ1-1; D remains ambiguous. Source: peripheral blood, taken on day 0 of AZD1222 vaccination. The CDR3 DNA reads as TGTGCCAGCAGCTTAGCGGGAATCGAAAACACTGAAGCTTTCTTT. Translating it yields CASSLAGIENTEAFF.